The next 17 T cell receptor beta chains were all read from a single sample in a study of blood T cell repertoires in COVID-19. The protocol was immunoSEQ multiplex PCR, while the TCRdb copy is restricted to in-frame clones and leaves out a portion. The sample yields more than 70,000 clones, around nine tenths seen once. The sequencing sample was made of peripheral blood. The receptors here all came from a man aged 55 to 70 with acute or convalescent COVID-19.

The V gene is TRBV30, the J gene TRBJ1-1; D gene ambiguous. V was pared by 1 base and J by 5 bases, with 14 bases between. Germline CDR1 is GTSNPN and CDR2 is SVGIG (reference sequence). The CDR3 is made up of 14 amino acids. The CDR3 DNA follows: TGTGCCTGGAGTGCGGACGGACGGGGTACTGAAGCTTTCTTT. Translated, it gives CAWSADGRGTEAFF.

This clone has a single count. The rearrangement joins TRBV30 to TRBJ2-7; unclear D gene. V was clipped by 4 bases and J by 6 bases, with 10 bases between them. In germline, CDR1 is GTSNPN, CDR2 SVGIG (reference sequence). This CDR3 region has 11 residues. The DNA for the CDR3 is TGTGCCTGGAATCGGGTCGGCGAGCAGTACTTC. Its protein product is CAWNRVGEQYF. The full variable domain, its missing parts supplied by reference TRBV30 and TRBJ2-7, is SQTIHQWPATLVQPVGSPLSLECTVEGTSNPNLYWYRQAAGRGLQLLFYSVGIGQISSEVPQNLSASRPQDRQFILSSKKLLLSDSGFYLCAWNRVGEQYFGPGTRLTVT.

This chain links TRBV30 with TRBJ1-6; tentatively, D is TRBD1 (5 bases). V was trimmed by 5 bases and J by 5 bases, leaving 10 bases between them. The CDR3 runs 13 residues. Germline CDR1 and CDR2: GTSNPN and SVGIG (reference sequence). The CDR3 DNA is TGTGCCTGGGGCCAGGGAAATAATTCACCCCTCCACTTT. Translated, it gives CAWGQGNNSPLHF.

This rearrangement joins TRBV6-1 to TRBJ2-7, with D perhaps matching TRBD1 (5 bases). Germline V lookup: CDR1 MNHNS, CDR2 SASEGT. The CDR3 consists of 15 residues. Trimming took 0 bases from V and 12 from J, leaving 21 bases between them. The CDR3 DNA reads TGTGCCAGCAGTGAAGCGACGTATCAGACAGCCATGAGGTACTTC. Translation: CASSEATYQTAMRYF.

For the CDR3, the DNA is TGTGCCAGCAGCTTAGTGAGCGGTATAGCCAAAAACATTCAGTACTTC. Protein product: CASSLVSGIAKNIQYF. The chain combines TRBV7-9 with TRBJ2-4; tentative D call: TRBD2 (5 bases). Germline loops: CDR1 SEHNR, CDR2 FQNEAQ (reference sequence). The V gene lost 1 base and the J gene lost 0 bases, with 10 bases spanning the gap. This CDR3 is 16 amino acids long.

This clone was seen a few times. The chain couples TRBV5-1 to TRBJ1-5; 7 bases fit TRBD1. The V gene end was trimmed by 1 base and the J gene end by 6 bases; junction bases not matched to a gene: 4. This CDR3 has 14 amino acids. Germline V gives CDR1 SGHRS, CDR2 YFSETQ. In DNA form, the CDR3 reads TGCGCCAGCAGCTTGAGGGCAGGGGGTCAGCCCCAGCATTTT. Translating it yields CASSLRAGGQPQHF.

V and J are TRBV30 and TRBJ1-5; D might be TRBD1 (5 bases). Germline CDR1 and CDR2: GTSNPN and SVGIG (reference sequence). Trimming removed 7 bases from V and 1 base from J, with 11 bases in between. There are 13 residues in the CDR3. CDR3 sequence (DNA): TGTGCCTACACGCGGGGGAGCAATCAGCCCCAGCATTTT. Its protein is CAYTRGSNQPQHF. Looking up the rest from reference TRBV30 and TRBJ1-5 gives the full variable domain: SQTIHQWPATLVQPVGSPLSLECTVEGTSNPNLYWYRQAAGRGLQLLFYSVGIGQISSEVPQNLSASRPQDRQFILSSKKLLLSDSGFYLCAYTRGSNQPQHFGDGTRLSIL.

V usage is TRBV7-8 and J usage is TRBJ2-1; 8 bases map to TRBD2. Germline-derived CDR1 and CDR2 are SGHVS and FQNEAQ. This CDR3 contains 16 residues. V lost 5 bases, J lost 3 bases, and 9 bases stayed unmatched. The CDR3 DNA reads as TGTGCCAGCAGCACCGGACGGGGGGGCATCTACAATGAGCAGTTCTTC. Translation: CASSTGRGGIYNEQFF.

The genes are TRBV30 and TRBJ1-2; no clear D gene. CDR1 and CDR2 (germline): GTSNPN, SVGIG (reference sequence). The CDR3 extends over 15 amino acids. The V and J ends lost 0 bases and 0 bases respectively, with 11 bases between them. The DNA of the CDR3 is TGTGCCTGGAGTGTATTTGGTGAGACTAACTATGGCTACACCTTC. Translating gives CAWSVFGETNYGYTF.

The rearrangement joins TRBV4-3 to TRBJ2-5; 7 nucleotides line up with TRBD2. V was pared by 4 bases and J by 3 bases, with 8 bases of the junction left unmatched. Germline V gene lookup returns CDR1 LGHNA and CDR2 YSLEER. The length of the CDR3 is 15 residues. The CDR3 spells CASSLSGVGKETQYF. In nucleotides, the CDR3 is TGCGCCAGCAGCCTAAGCGGGGTGGGGAAAGAGACCCAGTACTTC.

This clone was found once. The chain employs TRBV6-4 and TRBJ2-1; 12 positions match TRBD2. CDR3 length: 18 amino acids. Looked up from germline, CDR1 is MRHNA and CDR2 is SNTAGT. V gave up 6 bases and J gave up 7 bases; unmatched junction bases: 16. CDR3 residues: CASSRRLITSGRSNEQFF. Here the CDR3 DNA reads TGTGCCAGCAGCCGAAGACTCATTACTAGCGGGAGGTCGAATGAGCAGTTCTTC.

The chain is built from TRBV6-5 and TRBJ2-1; 9 bases are a match to TRBD2. Germline V gene data show CDR1 as MNHEY and CDR2 as SVGAGI. This CDR3 spans 14 amino acids. After removal of 8 bases from V and 6 bases from J, the junction contained 8 bases not matched to a gene. In DNA, the CDR3 is TGTGCCAGCGATAGGACTAGCGCAGCCAATGAGCAGTTCTTC. Translation: CASDRTSAANEQFF.

The chain links TRBV5-4 to TRBJ1-1; D is perhaps TRBD1 (5 bases). Trimming stripped 6 bases from V and 2 bases from J, with 20 bases between. The CDR3 extends over 16 amino acids. From germline, CDR1 is SGHNT and CDR2 YYREEE (reference sequence). CDR3 in DNA: TGTGCCAGCAAGGAGGGGTGGGGAGGACGAAACACTGAAGCTTTCTTT. Translation gives CASKEGWGGRNTEAFF.

CDR3 sequence (DNA): TGTGCCAGCACCCCCTCTAGCGGGACCTACAATGAGCAGTTCTTC. Its protein product is CASTPSSGTYNEQFF. The rearrangement uses TRBV6-2 or TRBV6-3 and TRBJ2-1; 9 positions agree with TRBD2. This CDR3 contains 15 residues. Losses at the gene ends were 7 bases for V and 2 bases for J; bases not matched to a gene: 6. In germline, CDR1 is MNHEY, CDR2 SVGEGT.

This chain uses TRBV27 with TRBJ1-5; no definite D call. Germline CDR1 reads MNHEY; CDR2 reads SMNVEV (reference sequence). The CDR3 runs 16 residues. Trimming removed 0 bases from V and 1 base from J, with 10 bases in between. This chain's CDR3 is CASSLSIMGSNQPQHF. CDR3 nucleotide sequence: TGTGCCAGCAGTTTATCGATAATGGGCAGCAATCAGCCCCAGCATTTT.

The sample holds one count of this clone. The genes are TRBV2 and TRBJ1-6; D is uncertain. Trimming shortened V by 7 bases and J by 4 bases, and 11 bases separated the two germline ends. Germline CDR1 is SNHLY and CDR2 is FYNNEI. The CDR3 runs to 14 residues. CDR3 sequence reads: CASMWAAYNSPLHF. CDR3 nucleotide sequence: TGTGCCAGCATGTGGGCAGCTTATAATTCACCCCTCCACTTT.

This clone occurred a few times. V is TRBV3-1 (or the pseudogene TRBV3-2) and J is TRBJ1-1, with D possibly TRBD1 on 5 matching bases. This CDR3 is built from 15 residues. V gave up 2 bases and J gave up 6 bases, with 16 bases separating them. Looked up from germline, CDR1 is LGHDT and CDR2 is YNNKEL (reference sequence). For the CDR3, the DNA is TGTGCCAGCAGCCAAACCCAGGGAAAGGTCGCTGAAGCTTTCTTT. Amino acids: CASSQTQGKVAEAFF.